These T cell receptor beta chains were read from a single sample in a study of cytomegalovirus exposure and HLA in healthy donors. The method was immunoSEQ multiplex PCR; TCRdb's version includes in-frame clones alone and lacks a portion of them. The table records some 85,000 clones, 76% of them present only once. The specimen sequenced was PBMCs. These TCRs come from a male donor in good health and CMV-seronegative. Both conserved end residues are trimmed from each CDR3.

j_gene: TRBJ1-2; v_gene: TRBV28; len: 12; CDR3aa: ASSLEGQVYGYT
j_gene: TRBJ1-4; v_gene: TRBV28; len: 11; CDR3aa: ASSSGAGEKLF
j_gene: TRBJ2-2; v_gene: TRBV5-1; len: 17; CDR3aa: ASSLTAASGSKDTGELF
j_gene: TRBJ2-1; v_gene: TRBV5-1; len: 13; CDR3aa: ASSLEVTGLNEQF
j_gene: TRBJ1-1; v_gene: TRBV10-3; len: 10; CDR3aa: AISADRGEAF
j_gene: TRBJ2-4; v_gene: TRBV29-1; len: 12; CDR3aa: SATGNGAKNIQY
j_gene: TRBJ2-3; v_gene: TRBV4-1; len: 13; CDR3aa: ASSPRYPQGATQY
j_gene: TRBJ2-2; v_gene: TRBV7-2; len: 15; CDR3aa: ASSPATRQGRAGELF
j_gene: TRBJ1-2; v_gene: TRBV25-1; len: 11; CDR3aa: ASKSDTNYGYT
j_gene: TRBJ2-1; v_gene: TRBV2; len: 12; CDR3aa: AWPSDRVYNEQF
j_gene: TRBJ2-7; v_gene: TRBV2; len: 12; CDR3aa: ASRAGTSFYEQY
j_gene: TRBJ2-5; v_gene: TRBV5-1; len: 12; CDR3aa: ASSLQGREETQY
j_gene: TRBJ1-4; v_gene: TRBV4-3; len: 15; CDR3aa: ASSQDPDKAFNEKLF
j_gene: TRBJ1-1; v_gene: TRBV7-2; len: 14; CDR3aa: ASSLMGQGLSTEAF
j_gene: TRBJ1-2; v_gene: TRBV19; len: 9; CDR3aa: ASSRNYGYT
j_gene: TRBJ2-5; v_gene: TRBV7-8; len: 12; CDR3aa: ASSLEEVQETQY
j_gene: TRBJ1-1; v_gene: TRBV5-5; len: 11; CDR3aa: ASSITGKTEAF
j_gene: TRBJ2-7; v_gene: TRBV11-2; len: 11; CDR3aa: ASSYHRGTEQY
j_gene: TRBJ2-7; v_gene: TRBV2; len: 13; CDR3aa: ASSEGQGGPYEQY
j_gene: TRBJ2-1; v_gene: TRBV4-3; len: 12; CDR3aa: ASSQDQTSGGKF
j_gene: TRBJ1-6; v_gene: TRBV5-4; len: 15; CDR3aa: ASSLGGSSSYNSPLH
j_gene: TRBJ2-5; v_gene: TRBV4-3; len: 13; CDR3aa: ASSQEFSGRETQY
j_gene: TRBJ1-2; v_gene: TRBV19; len: 12; CDR3aa: ASRLTGFNYGYT
j_gene: TRBJ2-7; v_gene: TRBV28; len: 18; CDR3aa: ASSLWTAITRGTAVYEQY
j_gene: TRBJ2-5; v_gene: TRBV30; len: 12; CDR3aa: AWSGTGNVETQY
j_gene: TRBJ2-7; v_gene: TRBV6-5; len: 13; CDR3aa: ASSYSGSDSYEQY
j_gene: TRBJ1-1; v_gene: TRBV2; len: 11; CDR3aa: ASSEEGDTEAF